Listed here is a single T cell receptor (beta chain). Its specificity is unknown. Using immunoSEQ multiplex PCR, the repertoire was profiled, and TCRdb retains in-frame clones only, with some absent. The table has roughly 410,000 clones, under 90% seen once. This CDR3 comprises 15 residues. Trimming removed 5 bases from V and 9 bases from J; junction bases left unmatched: 8. The germline V gene encodes CDR1 SGHTA and CDR2 FQGNSA. These data originate in a study of Ad26.COV2.S vaccination and SARS-CoV-2 variants. For the study at large: Dosing was one shot or two shots 56 days apart.

Specified treatment: about 20 received Ad26.COV2.S at low or high dose, single or two shots; roughly 5 received placebo; per-sample allocation not given. All samples were drawn on day 63, counting from the first vaccine or placebo injection. Broader study findings: Reported findings describe substantial breadth in spike-specific CD8+ and CD4+ T cell responses following vaccination. Ad26.COV2.S recipients had broader spike-specific TCRs (P = 0.0014).

V usage is TRBV7-2 and J usage is TRBJ1-6; the match to TRBD1 covers 9 bases. This clonotype was sampled from a person between 18 and 65 years old who received the Ad26.COV2.S COVID-19 vaccine or a placebo. The starting material was peripheral blood, obtained in a trial of Ad26.COV2.S vaccine versus placebo. In nucleotides, the CDR3 is TGTGCCAGCAGCCTTACAGGGGGCAGGGGTTCACCCCTCCACTTT. It translates to CASSLTGGRGSPLHF.